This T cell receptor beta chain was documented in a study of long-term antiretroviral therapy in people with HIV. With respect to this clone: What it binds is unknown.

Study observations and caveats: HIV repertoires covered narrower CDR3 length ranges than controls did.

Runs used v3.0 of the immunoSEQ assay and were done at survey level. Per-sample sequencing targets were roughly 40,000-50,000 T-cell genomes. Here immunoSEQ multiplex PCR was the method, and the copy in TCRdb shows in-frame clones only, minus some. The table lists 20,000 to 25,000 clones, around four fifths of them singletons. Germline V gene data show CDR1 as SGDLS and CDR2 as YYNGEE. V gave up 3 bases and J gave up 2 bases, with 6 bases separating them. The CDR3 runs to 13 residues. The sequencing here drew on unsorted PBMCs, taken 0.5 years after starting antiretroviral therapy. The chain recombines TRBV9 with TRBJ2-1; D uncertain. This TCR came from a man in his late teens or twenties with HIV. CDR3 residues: CASSEGPYNEQFF. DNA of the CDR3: TGTGCCAGCAGCGAGGGCCCCTACAATGAGCAGTTCTTC.